This is a list of T cell receptor beta chains from one sample in a study of Graves' ophthalmopathy and Graves' hyperthyroidism. TCRdb re-called the multiplex PCR reads with MiXCR, one entry per CDR3 protein. In the table there are about 640,000 distinct CDR3 sequences, roughly 41% of which are singletons. The sample comprised peripheral blood. The receptor source for this set is an adult man with Graves' ophthalmopathy. CDR3s include the opening cysteine and the closing phenylalanine or tryptophan. The D gene is left open where the match is weak. Where a row states a size, it is once, few, many or the class of an expanded clone; other rows omit it.

j_call v_call d_call clone_size cdr3_aa cdr3_nt
TRBJ2-5 TRBV29-1 TRBD2 - CSVGPEAGGGDETQYF TGCAGCGTTGGGCCGGAAGCGGGGGGGGGCGATGAGACCCAGTACTTC
TRBJ2-5 TRBV9 - many CASSVEGATQYF TGTGCCAGCAGCGTAGAGGGAGCGACCCAGTACTTC
TRBJ1-1 TRBV5-1 - many CASSYPDGGEAFF TGCGCCAGCAGCTACCCGGATGGGGGGGAAGCTTTCTTT
TRBJ1-5 TRBV4-2 - many CASSQSDGSNQPQHF TGTGCCAGCAGCCAGAGCGACGGTAGCAATCAGCCCCAGCATTTT
TRBJ1-4 TRBV5-1 TRBD1 - CASSPRTGGFATNEKLFF TGCGCCAGCAGCCCGCGGACAGGGGGCTTCGCAACTAATGAAAAACTGTTTTTT
TRBJ1-4 TRBV7-8 - - CASSRTTGKSEKLFF TGTGCCAGCAGTCGAACCACGGGGAAGAGCGAAAAACTGTTTTTT
TRBJ2-2 TRBV24-1 - many CATGADEGTGELFF TGTGCCACCGGAGCAGATGAGGGTACCGGGGAGCTGTTTTTT
TRBJ2-5 TRBV6-2/TRBV6-3 - few CASSYSDSPYQETQYF TGTGCCAGCAGCTACTCGGACTCCCCGTACCAAGAGACCCAGTACTTC
TRBJ1-1 TRBV6-5 - few CASRDFPPALDTEAFF TGTGCCAGCAGGGACTTCCCCCCCGCTCTGGACACTGAAGCTTTCTTT
TRBJ1-1 TRBV11-3 - many CASSLERSLSDEAFF TGTGCCAGCAGCTTAGAGCGGTCCCTCTCGGATGAAGCTTTCTTT
TRBJ1-1 TRBV7-3 - - CASSLGDGKGGTEAFF TGTGCCAGCAGCTTAGGTGACGGGAAGGGGGGCACTGAAGCTTTCTTT
TRBJ1-1 TRBV15 - many CATSRGGGWNTEAFF TGTGCCACCAGCAGAGGTGGAGGTTGGAACACTGAAGCTTTCTTT
TRBJ1-1 TRBV29-1 - - CSVGQILNTEAFF TGCAGCGTCGGACAAATCCTTAACACTGAAGCTTTCTTT
TRBJ2-5 TRBV7-9 TRBD2 - CASSQEAGGVRETQYF TGTGCCAGCAGCCAAGAGGCGGGGGGGGTGAGAGAGACCCAGTACTTC
TRBJ1-2 TRBV10-3 - - CASSEAFFYGYTF TGTGCCAGCAGTGAAGCTTTTTTTTATGGCTACACCTTC
TRBJ2-7 TRBV29-1 TRBD1 - CSVELGTDPYEQYF TGCAGCGTTGAGTTAGGGACAGACCCCTACGAGCAGTACTTC
TRBJ2-7 TRBV6-6 - few CASSYLLTGAHSYEQYF TGTGCCAGCAGTTACCTATTGACCGGGGCCCACTCCTACGAGCAGTACTTC
TRBJ1-1 TRBV29-1 - - CSVAQGARVAEAFF TGCAGCGTTGCTCAGGGAGCGAGGGTCGCTGAAGCTTTCTTT
TRBJ2-7 TRBV9 - - CASSRTASATYEQYF TGTGCCAGCAGCCGCACCGCTAGTGCTACATACGAGCAGTACTTC
TRBJ2-7 TRBV29-1 TRBD1 - CSVGRQGYEQYF TGCAGCGTGGGGAGACAGGGCTACGAGCAGTACTTC
TRBJ2-5 TRBV7-8 TRBD2 many CASSFGSGRAEETQYF TGTGCCAGCAGCTTCGGTAGCGGGAGGGCCGAGGAGACCCAGTACTTC
TRBJ1-5 TRBV4-2 - many CASSQEVRNSNQPQHF TGTGCCAGCAGCCAAGAAGTCAGAAATAGCAATCAGCCCCAGCATTTT
TRBJ1-5 TRBV6-1 - few CATGHPYGNQPQHF TGTGCCACCGGACACCCATATGGCAATCAGCCCCAGCATTTT
TRBJ1-1 TRBV7-2 TRBD1 - CASSWGDRELPEAFF TGTGCCAGCAGCTGGGGGGACAGGGAGTTGCCTGAAGCTTTCTTT
TRBJ1-5 TRBV19 TRBD1 many CASSIGAGGGNQPQHF TGTGCCAGTAGTATCGGGGCAGGGGGCGGCAATCAGCCCCAGCATTTT
TRBJ2-2 TRBV7-9 - many CANGKPNTGELFF TGTGCCAACGGGAAGCCGAACACCGGGGAGCTGTTTTTT
TRBJ2-7 TRBV5-4 - many CASSLSESSYEQYF TGTGCCAGCAGCTTGTCAGAGAGCTCCTACGAGCAGTACTTC
TRBJ2-6 TRBV29-1 TRBD1 once CSVARDRGLGANVLTF TGCAGCGTTGCCCGGGACAGGGGGCTTGGGGCCAACGTCCTGACTTTC
TRBJ2-7 TRBV10-3 TRBD1 - CAAGQGVKENEQYF TGTGCCGCCGGACAGGGGGTGAAGGAAAACGAGCAGTACTTC
TRBJ1-1 TRBV5-4 - few CASSRKQTHTEAFF TGTGCCAGCAGCCGAAAACAAACCCATACTGAAGCTTTCTTT
TRBJ1-5 TRBV2 - once CAWATEWGQPQHF TGTGCCTGGGCGACAGAATGGGGTCAGCCCCAGCATTTT
TRBJ1-1 TRBV4-1 TRBD1 few CASSSQGVSTEAFF TGCGCCAGCAGCTCACAGGGGGTGAGCACTGAAGCTTTCTTT
TRBJ2-3 TRBV11-2 TRBD1 few CASSLAGGGQGVLDTQYF TGTGCCAGCAGCTTAGCGGGGGGGGGACAGGGGGTACTGGATACGCAGTATTTT
TRBJ1-5 TRBV10-3 - - CATRRGQETQHF TGTGCCACCAGGCGGGGTCAAGAGACCCAGCATTTT
TRBJ2-5 TRBV29-1 - many CSAYPSSFGETQYF TGCAGCGCCTACCCGTCTAGTTTTGGTGAGACCCAGTACTTC
TRBJ1-3 TRBV25-1 - - CASRGTVRNAIYF TGTGCCAGCCGAGGGACCGTCCGGAACGCCATATATTTT
TRBJ2-7 TRBV2 TRBD2 many CASRSGGPTYEQYF TGTGCCAGCAGATCGGGAGGGCCGACCTACGAGCAGTACTTC
TRBJ2-5 TRBV10-3 - few CASSDGQSQTQYF TGTGCCAGCAGTGACGGACAGAGCCAGACCCAGTACTTC
TRBJ2-2 TRBV2 - many CASGDRPTTGELFF TGTGCCAGCGGAGACAGGCCCACCACCGGGGAGCTGTTTTTT
TRBJ2-5 TRBV11-3 TRBD2 many CASSTPLGLASQETQYF TGTGCCAGCAGTACACCGCTTGGACTAGCATCTCAAGAGACCCAGTACTTC
TRBJ1-3 TRBV25-1 TRBD1 - CASSGTGGYSGNTIYF TGTGCCAGCAGTGGGACAGGGGGGTACTCTGGAAACACCATATATTTT
TRBJ1-2 TRBV27 - few CASSFGWGNYGYTF TGTGCCAGCAGTTTTGGGTGGGGTAACTATGGCTACACCTTC